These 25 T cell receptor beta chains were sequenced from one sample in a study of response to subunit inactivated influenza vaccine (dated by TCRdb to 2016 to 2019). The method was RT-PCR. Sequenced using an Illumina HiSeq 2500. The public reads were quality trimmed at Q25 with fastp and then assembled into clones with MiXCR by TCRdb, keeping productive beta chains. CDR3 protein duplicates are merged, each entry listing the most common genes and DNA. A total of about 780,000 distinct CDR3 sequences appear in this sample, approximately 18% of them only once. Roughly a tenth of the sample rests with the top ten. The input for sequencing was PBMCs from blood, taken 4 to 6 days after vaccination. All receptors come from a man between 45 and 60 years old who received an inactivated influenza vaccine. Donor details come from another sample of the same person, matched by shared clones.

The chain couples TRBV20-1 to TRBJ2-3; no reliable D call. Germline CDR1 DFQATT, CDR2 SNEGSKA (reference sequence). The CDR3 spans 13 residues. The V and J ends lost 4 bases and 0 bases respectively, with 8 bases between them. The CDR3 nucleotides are TGCAGTGCTACTCTCCCTAGCACAGATACGCAGTATTTT. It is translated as CSATLPSTDTQYF.

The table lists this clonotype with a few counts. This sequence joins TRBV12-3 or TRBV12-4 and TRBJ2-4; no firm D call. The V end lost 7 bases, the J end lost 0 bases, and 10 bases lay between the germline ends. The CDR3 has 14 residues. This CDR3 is CASTTDLAKNIQYF. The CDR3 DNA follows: TGTGCCAGCACCACGGACCTAGCCAAAAACATTCAGTACTTC.

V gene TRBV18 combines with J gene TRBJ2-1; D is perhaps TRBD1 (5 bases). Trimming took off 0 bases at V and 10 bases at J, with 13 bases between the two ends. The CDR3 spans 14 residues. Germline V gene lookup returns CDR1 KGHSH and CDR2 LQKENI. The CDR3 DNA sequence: TGTGCCAGCTCACCACCAAGCAGGGCGCAAGAGCAGTTCTTC. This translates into CASSPPSRAQEQFF.

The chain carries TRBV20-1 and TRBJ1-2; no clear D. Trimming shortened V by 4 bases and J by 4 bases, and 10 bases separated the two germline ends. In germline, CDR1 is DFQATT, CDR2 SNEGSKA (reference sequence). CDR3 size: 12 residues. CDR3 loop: CSATRTSYGYTF. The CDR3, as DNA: TGCAGTGCTACAAGGACGAGCTATGGCTACACCTTC.

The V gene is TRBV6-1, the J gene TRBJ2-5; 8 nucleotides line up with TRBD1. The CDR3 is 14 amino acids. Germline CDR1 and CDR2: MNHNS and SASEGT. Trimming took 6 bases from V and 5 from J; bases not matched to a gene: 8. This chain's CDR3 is CASRPDRARETQYF. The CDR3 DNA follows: TGTGCCAGCAGGCCGGACAGGGCTAGGGAGACCCAGTACTTC.

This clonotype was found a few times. The CDR3 DNA reads TGCGCCAGCAGCCCAAATTGGGGGAGTACAGATACGCAGTATTTT. Residues: CASSPNWGSTDTQYF. V gene TRBV5-1 combines with J gene TRBJ2-3; D may correspond to TRBD1 or TRBD2 (5 bases each). The CDR3 length is 15 residues. Germline CDR1 SGHRS, CDR2 YFSETQ. Trimming removed 4 bases from V and 3 bases from J, with 15 bases in between.

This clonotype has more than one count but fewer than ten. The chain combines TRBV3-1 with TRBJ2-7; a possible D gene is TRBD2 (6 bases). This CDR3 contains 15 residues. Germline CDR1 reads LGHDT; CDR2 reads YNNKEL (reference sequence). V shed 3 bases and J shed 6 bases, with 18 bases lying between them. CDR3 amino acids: CASSHSGTARVEQYF. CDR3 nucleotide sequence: TGTGCCAGCAGCCACTCCGGGACTGCCCGCGTCGAGCAGTACTTC.

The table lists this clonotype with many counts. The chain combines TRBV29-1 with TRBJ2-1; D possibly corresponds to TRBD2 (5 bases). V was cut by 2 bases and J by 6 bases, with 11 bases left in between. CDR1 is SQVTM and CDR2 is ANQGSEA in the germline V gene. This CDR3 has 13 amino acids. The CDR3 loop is CSVEWELVNEQFF. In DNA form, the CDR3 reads TGCAGCGTTGAATGGGAGTTAGTCAATGAGCAGTTCTTC.

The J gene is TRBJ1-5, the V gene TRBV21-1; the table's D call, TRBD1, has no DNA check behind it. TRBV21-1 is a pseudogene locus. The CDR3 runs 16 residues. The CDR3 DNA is TGTGCCAGCAGCACGGGACGGTATCATAGCAATCAGCCCCAGCATTTT. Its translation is CASSTGRYHSNQPQHF.

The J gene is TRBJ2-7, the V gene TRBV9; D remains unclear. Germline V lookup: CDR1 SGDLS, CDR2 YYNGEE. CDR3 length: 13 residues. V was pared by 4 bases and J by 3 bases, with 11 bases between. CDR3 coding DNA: TGTGCCAGCAGCCAAGGAATAGGCTACGAGCAGTACTTC. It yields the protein CASSQGIGYEQYF.

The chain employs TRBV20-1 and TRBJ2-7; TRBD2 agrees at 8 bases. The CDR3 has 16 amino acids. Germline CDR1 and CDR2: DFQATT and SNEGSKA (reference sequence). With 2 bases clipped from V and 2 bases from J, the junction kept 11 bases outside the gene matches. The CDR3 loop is CSARIFLAGVAYEQYF. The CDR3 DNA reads TGCAGTGCTAGAATCTTTCTAGCGGGTGTCGCCTACGAGCAGTACTTC.

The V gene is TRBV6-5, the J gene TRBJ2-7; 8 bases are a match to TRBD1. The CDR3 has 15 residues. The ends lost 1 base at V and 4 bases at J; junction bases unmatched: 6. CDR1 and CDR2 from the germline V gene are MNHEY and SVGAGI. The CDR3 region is CASSYFGQGWYEQYF. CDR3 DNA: TGTGCCAGCAGTTACTTTGGACAGGGCTGGTACGAGCAGTACTTC.

The CDR3 bases are TGCGCCAGCAGCTTGTCAAGCACGGGCACCGGGGAGCTGTTTTTT. The encoded protein is CASSLSSTGTGELFF. The gene calls are TRBV5-1 and TRBJ2-2; D unclear. CDR1 and CDR2 (germline): SGHRS, YFSETQ. This CDR3 comprises 15 residues. Trimming removed 1 base from V and 4 bases from J, with 11 bases in between.

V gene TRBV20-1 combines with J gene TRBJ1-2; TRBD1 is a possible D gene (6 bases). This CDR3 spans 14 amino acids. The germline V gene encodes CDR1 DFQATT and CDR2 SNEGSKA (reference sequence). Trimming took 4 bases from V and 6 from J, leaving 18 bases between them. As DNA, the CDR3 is TGCAGTGCTACCCGGGGGGGGGCAGAGGATGGCTACACCTTC. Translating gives CSATRGGAEDGYTF.

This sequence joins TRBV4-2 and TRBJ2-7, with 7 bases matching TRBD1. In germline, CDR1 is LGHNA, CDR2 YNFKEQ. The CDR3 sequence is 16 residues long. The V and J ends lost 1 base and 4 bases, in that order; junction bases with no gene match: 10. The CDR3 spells CASSQGANRGHYEQYF. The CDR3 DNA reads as TGTGCCAGCAGCCAAGGAGCGAACAGGGGCCATTACGAGCAGTACTTC.

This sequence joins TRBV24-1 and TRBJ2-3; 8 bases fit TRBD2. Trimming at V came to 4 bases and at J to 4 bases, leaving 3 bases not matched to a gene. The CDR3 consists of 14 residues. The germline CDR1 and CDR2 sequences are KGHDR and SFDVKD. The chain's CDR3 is CATSDRAGADTQYF. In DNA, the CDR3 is TGTGCCACCAGTGACCGAGCGGGGGCAGATACGCAGTATTTT.

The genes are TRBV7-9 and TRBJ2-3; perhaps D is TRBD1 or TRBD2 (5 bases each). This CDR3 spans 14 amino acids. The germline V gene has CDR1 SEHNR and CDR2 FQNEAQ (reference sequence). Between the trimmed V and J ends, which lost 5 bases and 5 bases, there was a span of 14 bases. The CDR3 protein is CASSPSGALDTQYF. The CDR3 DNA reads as TGTGCCAGCAGCCCTTCCGGGGCTTTAGATACGCAGTATTTT.

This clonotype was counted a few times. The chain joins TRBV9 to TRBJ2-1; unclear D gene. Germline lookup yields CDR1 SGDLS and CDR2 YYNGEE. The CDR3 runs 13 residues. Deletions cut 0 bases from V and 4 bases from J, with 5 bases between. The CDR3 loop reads CASSVARYNEQFF. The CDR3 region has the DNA TGTGCCAGCAGCGTAGCTAGGTACAATGAGCAGTTCTTC. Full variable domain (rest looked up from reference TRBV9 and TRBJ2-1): DSGVTQTPKHLITATGQRVTLRCSPRSGDLSVYWYQQSLDQGLQFLIQYYNGEERAKGNILERFSAQQFPDLHSELNLSSLELGDSALYFCASSVARYNEQFFGPGTRLTVL.

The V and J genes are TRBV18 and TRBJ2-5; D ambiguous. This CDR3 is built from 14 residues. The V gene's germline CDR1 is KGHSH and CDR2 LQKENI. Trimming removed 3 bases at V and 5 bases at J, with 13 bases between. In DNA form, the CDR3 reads TGTGCCAGCTCACCTCGAGAGCGTCGGGAGACCCAGTACTTC. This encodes CASSPRERRETQYF.

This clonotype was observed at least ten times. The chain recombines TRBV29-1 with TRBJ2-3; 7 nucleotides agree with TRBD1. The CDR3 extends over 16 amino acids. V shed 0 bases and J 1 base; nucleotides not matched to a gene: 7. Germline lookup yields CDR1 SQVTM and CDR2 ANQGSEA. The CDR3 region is CSVEELTGLGTDTQYF. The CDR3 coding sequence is TGCAGCGTTGAAGAACTGACAGGGTTGGGCACAGATACGCAGTATTTT.

CDR3 sequence (DNA): TGTGCCACCAGTGATCCCCGACTAGCGGGGGTTCGGGAGCAGTTCTTC. It is translated as CATSDPRLAGVREQFF. The V gene is TRBV24-1, the J gene TRBJ2-1; 12 bases map to TRBD2. Germline V CDR1 and CDR2: KGHDR, SFDVKD. V lost 3 bases, J lost 10 bases, and 9 bases stayed unmatched. This CDR3 is built from 16 residues.

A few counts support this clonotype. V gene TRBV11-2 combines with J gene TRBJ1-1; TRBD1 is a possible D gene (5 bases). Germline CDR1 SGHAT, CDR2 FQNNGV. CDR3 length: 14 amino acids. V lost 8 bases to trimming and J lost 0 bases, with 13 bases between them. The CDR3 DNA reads TGTGCCAGCTGCTCCGGGACCCTGAACACTGAAGCTTTCTTT. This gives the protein CASCSGTLNTEAFF. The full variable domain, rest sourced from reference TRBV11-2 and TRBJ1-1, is EAGVAQSPRYKIIEKRQSVAFWCNPISGHATLYWYQQILGQGPKLLIQFQNNGVVDDSQLPKDRFSAERLKGVDSTLKIQPAKLEDSAVYLCASCSGTLNTEAFFGQGTRLTVV.

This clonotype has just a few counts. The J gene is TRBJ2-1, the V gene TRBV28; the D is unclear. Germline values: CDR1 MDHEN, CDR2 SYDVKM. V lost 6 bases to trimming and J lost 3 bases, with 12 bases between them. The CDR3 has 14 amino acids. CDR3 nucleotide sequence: TGTGCCAGCAGACTACTCGGTGACTACAATGAGCAGTTCTTC. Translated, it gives CASRLLGDYNEQFF.

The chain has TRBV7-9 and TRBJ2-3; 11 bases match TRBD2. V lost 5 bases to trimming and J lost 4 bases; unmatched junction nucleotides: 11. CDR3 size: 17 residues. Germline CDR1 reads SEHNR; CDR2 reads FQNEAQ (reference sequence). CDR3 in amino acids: CASSPHASGRPPDTQYF. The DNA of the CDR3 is TGTGCCAGCAGCCCGCACGCTAGCGGGAGGCCTCCAGATACGCAGTATTTT.

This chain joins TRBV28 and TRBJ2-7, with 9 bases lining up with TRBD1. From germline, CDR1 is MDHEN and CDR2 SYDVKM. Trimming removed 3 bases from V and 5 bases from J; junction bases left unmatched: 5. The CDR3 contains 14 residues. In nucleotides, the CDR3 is TGTGCCAGCAGTTTGGGGACAGGGAGCAACGAGCAGTACTTC. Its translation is CASSLGTGSNEQYF.